This TCR beta chain derives from a study of blood T cell repertoires in COVID-19. Study information: PBMCs, B-cell-depleted T cells, or T cells provided the cDNA or gDNA that made up the material.

Assay: immunoSEQ multiplex PCR; the TCRdb copy retains only in-frame clones and omits some. The sample shows 150,000 to 200,000 clones, roughly 87% of them seen only once. Germline CDR1 is DFQATT and CDR2 is SNEGSKA (reference sequence). The CDR3 is 14 amino acids. Trimming stripped 3 bases from V and 0 bases from J, with 12 bases between. Material for sequencing was peripheral blood. The chain couples TRBV20-1 to TRBJ2-7, with no clear D. The source of this sequence is a human donor in a cohort sampled during active COVID-19. The CDR3 DNA follows: TGCAGTGCTAGTCTCGTACGGAGCTCCTACGAGCAGTACTTC. Encoded protein: CSASLVRSSYEQYF.